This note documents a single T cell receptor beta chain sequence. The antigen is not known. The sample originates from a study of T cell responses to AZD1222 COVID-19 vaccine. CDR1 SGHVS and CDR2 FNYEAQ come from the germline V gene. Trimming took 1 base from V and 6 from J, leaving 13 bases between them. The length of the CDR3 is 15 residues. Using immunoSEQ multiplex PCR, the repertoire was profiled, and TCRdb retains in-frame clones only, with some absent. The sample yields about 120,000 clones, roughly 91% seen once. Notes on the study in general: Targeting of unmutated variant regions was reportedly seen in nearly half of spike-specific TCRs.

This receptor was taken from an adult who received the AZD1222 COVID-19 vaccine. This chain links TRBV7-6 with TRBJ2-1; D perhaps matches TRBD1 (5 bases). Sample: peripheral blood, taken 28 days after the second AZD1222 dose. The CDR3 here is CASSLEPTDSNEQFF. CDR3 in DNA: TGTGCCAGCAGCTTAGAACCAACAGACAGCAATGAGCAGTTCTTC.